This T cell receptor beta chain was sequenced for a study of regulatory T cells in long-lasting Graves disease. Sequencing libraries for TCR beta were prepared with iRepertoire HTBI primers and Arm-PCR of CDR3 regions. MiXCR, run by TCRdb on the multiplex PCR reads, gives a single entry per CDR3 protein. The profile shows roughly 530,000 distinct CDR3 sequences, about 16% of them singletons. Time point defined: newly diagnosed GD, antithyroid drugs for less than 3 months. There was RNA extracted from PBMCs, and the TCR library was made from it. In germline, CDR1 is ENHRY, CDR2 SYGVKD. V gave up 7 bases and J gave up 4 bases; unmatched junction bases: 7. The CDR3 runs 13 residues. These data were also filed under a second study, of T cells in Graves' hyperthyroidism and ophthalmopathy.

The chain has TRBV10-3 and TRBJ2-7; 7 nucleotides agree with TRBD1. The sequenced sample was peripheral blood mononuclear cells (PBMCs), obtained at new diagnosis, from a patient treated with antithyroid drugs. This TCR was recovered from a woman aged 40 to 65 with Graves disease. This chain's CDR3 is CAIKGGAGYEQYF. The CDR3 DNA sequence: TGTGCCATCAAAGGGGGCGCAGGGTACGAGCAGTACTTC.